This T cell receptor beta chain emerged from a study of memory B cells and T cells in multiple sclerosis. V was pared by 6 bases and J by 3 bases, with 8 bases between. Germline CDR1 and CDR2: MDHEN and SYDVKM. This CDR3 has 12 amino acids. Regarding the study as a whole: Shared clonotype counts depended on differing compartment clone-set sizes and were normalized.

For this clone: The antigen is undetermined.

Stimulus-free culture yielded autoproliferating CFSE-dim and non-proliferating CFSE-high T cells, each sequenced separately. Replicate wells were pooled after 7 days of stimulus-free culture of about 47 million CFSE-labeled PBMCs. The PBMCs received 0.4 to 0.65 uM CFSE and serum-free culture with no added stimuli. Produced via immunoSEQ multiplex PCR; TCRdb's table is partial and in-frame only. The data contain about 46,000 clones, about 80% of them singletons. Sequenced: PBMCs from blood kept in culture. The gene calls are TRBV28 and TRBJ1-2; a weak D match, TRBD1 (6 bases). This TCR was sampled from a human donor with multiple sclerosis. This chain's CDR3 is CASSRGDYGYTF. In DNA form, the CDR3 reads TGTGCCAGCAGCAGGGGAGACTATGGCTACACCTTC.